A selection of T cell receptor beta chains follows, all from one sample in a study of vaccination effects on CD4 cells after COVID-19. Antigens of these TCRs are unknown. TCRdb's copy holds only in-frame clones and misses some; the assay was immunoSEQ multiplex PCR. The data show more than 20,000 clones, almost 80% seen once. The sample here was CD4+ T cells from PBMCs cultured with SARS-CoV-2 spike peptides, taken after COVID-19 vaccination. The receptors come from a human donor who received a COVID-19 vaccine. Some clones in this sample may be carry-over from other donors' samples. Both conserved end residues are part of each CDR3. The order of the fields is V gene, clone size, D gene, J gene, CDR3 DNA, CDR3 protein. The D gene is left open where the match is weak. Clone size is shown for a subset of rows, as once, few, many or a class of expanded clone.

V: TRBV6-6; size: -; D: TRBD2; J: TRBJ2-7; DNA: TGTGCCAGCAGCCGCACCGGGACTAGTCCCCACGAGCAGTACTTC; CDR3: CASSRTGTSPHEQYF
V: TRBV7-9; size: -; D: -; J: TRBJ1-1; DNA: TGTGCCAGCAGCTTAGGGGGCGCAAAGGCGGCTTTCTTT; CDR3: CASSLGGAKAAFF
V: TRBV7-9; size: few; D: -; J: TRBJ2-3; DNA: TGTGCCAGCAGCTCTACCACAGATACGCAGTATTTT; CDR3: CASSSTTDTQYF
V: TRBV6-6; size: -; D: TRBD1; J: TRBJ1-2; DNA: TGTGCCAGCAGTTACAAGGGGACAGGAGAAATCCCCTACACCTTC; CDR3: CASSYKGTGEIPYTF
V: TRBV6-5; size: -; D: -; J: TRBJ2-4; DNA: TGTGCCAGCAGATCGGACCTTCAGGACATTCAGTACTTC; CDR3: CASRSDLQDIQYF
V: TRBV4-2; size: once; D: -; J: TRBJ2-5; DNA: TGTGCCAGCAGCCAAGATCGAATAGCAGAGACCCAGTACTTC; CDR3: CASSQDRIAETQYF
V: TRBV6-5; size: -; D: TRBD2; J: TRBJ2-1; DNA: TGTGCCAGCACCCGCCTAGCGGGGGCCAATGAGCAGTTCTTC; CDR3: CASTRLAGANEQFF
V: TRBV5-1; size: -; D: -; J: TRBJ2-1; DNA: TGCGCCAGCAGCTTAGGGGCTAGCGAAGGGAATGAGCAGTTCTTC; CDR3: CASSLGASEGNEQFF
V: TRBV29-1; size: -; D: TRBD2; J: TRBJ2-3; DNA: TGCAGCGTTGGCGGTAGCGGGGGGATTAGCACAGATACGCAGTATTTT; CDR3: CSVGGSGGISTDTQYF
V: TRBV12-3/TRBV12-4; size: few; D: -; J: TRBJ1-6; DNA: TGTGCCAGCAGCATAGGGGGATCCACCCTCCACTTT; CDR3: CASSIGGSTLHF
V: TRBV24-1; size: -; D: -; J: TRBJ2-5; DNA: TGTGCCACCAGTGATAGCGTGGAGGCGAACATGTGGGAGACCCAGTACTTC; CDR3: CATSDSVEANMWETQYF
V: TRBV18; size: medium-sized; D: -; J: TRBJ1-3; DNA: TGTGCCAGCTCACTAACAGGAACCTCTGGAAACACCATATATTTT; CDR3: CASSLTGTSGNTIYF
V: TRBV24-1; size: -; D: -; J: TRBJ2-5; DNA: TGTGCCACCAGTGATTTGGACTCAGGGAGGGAGACCCAGTACTTC; CDR3: CATSDLDSGRETQYF
V: TRBV7-3; size: -; D: TRBD2; J: TRBJ2-3; DNA: TGTGCCAGCAGCTTAACAGCGGGATCTAGCACAGATACGCAGTATTTT; CDR3: CASSLTAGSSTDTQYF
V: TRBV2; size: -; D: -; J: TRBJ1-5; DNA: TGTGCCAGCAGCGCGCAATTAGGTCAGCCCCAGCATTTT; CDR3: CASSAQLGQPQHF
V: TRBV2; size: -; D: TRBD1; J: TRBJ1-6; DNA: TGTGCCAGCAGGCCTCTTAGACAGGGAAGGGATTCACCCCTCCACTTT; CDR3: CASRPLRQGRDSPLHF
V: TRBV4-3; size: -; D: -; J: TRBJ1-2; DNA: TGCGCCAGCAGCCAAGTAACAGGGTACGGCTACACCTTC; CDR3: CASSQVTGYGYTF
V: TRBV6-1; size: -; D: -; J: TRBJ1-5; DNA: TGTGCCAGCAGTGAAACCCAGTACAATCAGCCCCAGCATTTT; CDR3: CASSETQYNQPQHF
V: TRBV7-8; size: -; D: TRBD2; J: TRBJ2-2; DNA: TGTGCCAGCAGCCGACTAGCGGGGGACCCCGGGGAGCTGTTTTTT; CDR3: CASSRLAGDPGELFF
V: TRBV10-1; size: -; D: TRBD1; J: TRBJ2-5; DNA: TGCGCCAGCAGTGAGGGGGGACAGCAAGAGACCCAGTACTTC; CDR3: CASSEGGQQETQYF
V: TRBV7-3; size: few; D: -; J: TRBJ2-3; DNA: TGTGCCAGCAGCTACGGGATGGACTGGACAGCCCAAACAGATACGCAGTATTTT; CDR3: CASSYGMDWTAQTDTQYF
V: TRBV24-1; size: few; D: TRBD2; J: TRBJ2-1; DNA: TGTGCCACCAGTCGAGGCCGGGGGGGCCTCGATGAGCAGTTCTTC; CDR3: CATSRGRGGLDEQFF
V: TRBV5-5; size: -; D: TRBD1; J: TRBJ1-4; DNA: TGTGCCAGCAGCTTCATCAGGGGGTCGACTAATGAAAAACTGTTTTTT; CDR3: CASSFIRGSTNEKLFF
V: TRBV7-3; size: -; D: -; J: TRBJ2-2; DNA: TGTGCCAGCAGCTTAAATCCCCTCGGGACCGGGGAGCTGTTTTTT; CDR3: CASSLNPLGTGELFF
V: TRBV21-1; size: once; D: -; J: TRBJ1-5; DNA: TGTGCCAGCAGCAAAGATGTGAAGCAGCATTTT; CDR3: CASSKDVKQHF
V: TRBV24-1; size: -; D: -; J: TRBJ2-1; DNA: TGTGCCACCAGTGAAAACCTAGCGAATGAGCAGTTCTTC; CDR3: CATSENLANEQFF
V: TRBV18; size: -; D: -; J: TRBJ2-5; DNA: TGTGCCAGCTCACCGGGGACGGCAGAGACCCAGTACTTC; CDR3: CASSPGTAETQYF
V: TRBV18; size: -; D: -; J: TRBJ1-2; DNA: TGTGCCAGCTCACCACCTCTTACTCCAGGGACAGGCTACACCTTC; CDR3: CASSPPLTPGTGYTF
V: TRBV18; size: -; D: -; J: TRBJ1-1; DNA: TGTGCCAGCTCACCACTTACGGCTGAAGCTTTCTTT; CDR3: CASSPLTAEAFF
V: TRBV21-1; size: -; D: -; J: TRBJ1-5; DNA: TGTGCCAGCAGCAAAGCGTACAATTATCAGCCCCAGCATTTT; CDR3: CASSKAYNYQPQHF
V: TRBV18; size: -; D: -; J: TRBJ2-3; DNA: TGTGCCAGCTCACCAGGGAGAACAGATACGCAGTATTTT; CDR3: CASSPGRTDTQYF
V: TRBV15; size: -; D: -; J: TRBJ2-1; DNA: TGTGCCACCAGCAGAGACAGTGGCGGTGAGCAGTTCTTC; CDR3: CATSRDSGGEQFF
V: TRBV7-6; size: -; D: -; J: TRBJ2-1; DNA: TGTGCCAGCAGCTTAGACGGAAGCTCCTACAATGAGCAGTTCTTC; CDR3: CASSLDGSSYNEQFF
V: TRBV6-6; size: -; D: -; J: TRBJ1-1; DNA: TGTGCCAGCAGGGAGGGACGGTCGAACACTGAAGCTTTCTTT; CDR3: CASREGRSNTEAFF
V: TRBV2; size: -; D: TRBD1; J: TRBJ1-6; DNA: TGTGCCACCAGGGACAGTAATTCACCCCTCCACTTT; CDR3: CATRDSNSPLHF
V: TRBV12-1; size: -; D: -; J: TRBJ1-2; DNA: TGTGCCAGCAGCCCGCCGCTGGGCTACACCTTC; CDR3: CASSPPLGYTF
V: TRBV7-2; size: -; D: -; J: TRBJ1-5; DNA: TGTGCCAGCAGCTTACGGGGGTTCCAGCCCCAGCATTTT; CDR3: CASSLRGFQPQHF
V: TRBV2; size: -; D: -; J: TRBJ2-1; DNA: TGTGCCAGCAGTGTAGGGGCACAGTTCTTC; CDR3: CASSVGAQFF
V: TRBV6-5; size: -; D: TRBD1; J: TRBJ1-1; DNA: TGTGCCAGCAGCCCGGGACAGGGACGTGAAGCTTTCTTT; CDR3: CASSPGQGREAFF
V: TRBV18; size: -; D: TRBD1; J: TRBJ1-2; DNA: TGTGCCAGCTCAAGAGGGACAGGGGACAATGGCTACACCTTC; CDR3: CASSRGTGDNGYTF
V: TRBV28; size: -; D: TRBD2; J: TRBJ2-1; DNA: TGTGCCAGCAGGGGGGCCGGGACTAGTCCCAATGAGCAGTTCTTC; CDR3: CASRGAGTSPNEQFF
V: TRBV28; size: -; D: -; J: TRBJ1-5; DNA: TGTGCCAGCTCGGATGTTCAGCCCCAGCATTTT; CDR3: CASSDVQPQHF